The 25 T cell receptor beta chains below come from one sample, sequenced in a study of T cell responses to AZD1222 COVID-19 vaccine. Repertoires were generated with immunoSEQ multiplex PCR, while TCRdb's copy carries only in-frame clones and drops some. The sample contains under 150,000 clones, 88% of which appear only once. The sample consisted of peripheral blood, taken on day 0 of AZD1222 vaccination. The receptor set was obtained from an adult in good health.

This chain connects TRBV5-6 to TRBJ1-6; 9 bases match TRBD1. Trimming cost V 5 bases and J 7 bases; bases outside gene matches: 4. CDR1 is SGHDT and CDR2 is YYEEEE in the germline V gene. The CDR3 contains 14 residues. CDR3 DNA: TGTGCCAGCAGGGACGGACAGGGGAATTCACCCCTCCACTTT. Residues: CASRDGQGNSPLHF.

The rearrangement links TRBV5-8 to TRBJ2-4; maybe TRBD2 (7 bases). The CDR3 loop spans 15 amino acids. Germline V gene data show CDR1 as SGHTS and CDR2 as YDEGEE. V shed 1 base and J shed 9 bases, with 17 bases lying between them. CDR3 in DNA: TGTGCCAGCAGCTTGAGAGGGGGGGGGCCAGGCATTCAGTACTTC. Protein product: CASSLRGGGPGIQYF.

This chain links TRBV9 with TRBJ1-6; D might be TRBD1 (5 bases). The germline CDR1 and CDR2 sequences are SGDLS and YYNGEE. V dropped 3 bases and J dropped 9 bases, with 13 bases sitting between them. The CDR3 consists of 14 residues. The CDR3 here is CASSAKGRGSPLHF. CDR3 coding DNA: TGTGCCAGCAGCGCCAAAGGGAGGGGTTCACCCCTCCACTTT.

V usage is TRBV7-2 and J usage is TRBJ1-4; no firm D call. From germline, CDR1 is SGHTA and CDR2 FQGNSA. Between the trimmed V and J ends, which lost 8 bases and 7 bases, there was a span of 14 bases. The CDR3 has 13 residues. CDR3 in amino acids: CASSRQGSEKLFF. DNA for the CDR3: TGTGCCAGCTCTAGGCAAGGGTCTGAAAAACTGTTTTTT.

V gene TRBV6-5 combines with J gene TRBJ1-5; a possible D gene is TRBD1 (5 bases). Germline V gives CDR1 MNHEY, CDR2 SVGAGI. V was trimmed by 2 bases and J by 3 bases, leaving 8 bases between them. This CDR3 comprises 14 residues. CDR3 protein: CASSYAGDNQPQHF. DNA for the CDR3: TGTGCCAGCAGTTACGCGGGGGACAATCAGCCCCAGCATTTT.

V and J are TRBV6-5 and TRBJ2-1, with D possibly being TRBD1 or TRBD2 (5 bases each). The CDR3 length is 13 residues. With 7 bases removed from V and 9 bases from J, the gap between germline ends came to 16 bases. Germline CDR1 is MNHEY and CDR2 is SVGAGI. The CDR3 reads CASTLSFGGEQFF. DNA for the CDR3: TGTGCCAGCACCCTCAGTTTTGGGGGTGAGCAGTTCTTC.

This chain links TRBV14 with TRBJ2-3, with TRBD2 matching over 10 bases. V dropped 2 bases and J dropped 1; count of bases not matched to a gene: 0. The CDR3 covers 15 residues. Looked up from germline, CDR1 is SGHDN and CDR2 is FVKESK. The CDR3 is CASSQTSGGTDTQYF. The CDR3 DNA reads TGTGCCAGCAGCCAAACTAGCGGGGGCACAGATACGCAGTATTTT.

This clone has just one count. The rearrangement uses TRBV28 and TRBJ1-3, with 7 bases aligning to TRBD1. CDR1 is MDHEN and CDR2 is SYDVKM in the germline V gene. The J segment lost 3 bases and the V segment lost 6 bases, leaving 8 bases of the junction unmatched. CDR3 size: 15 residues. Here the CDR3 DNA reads TGTGCCAGCAGGGCTTTAGACAGGGTTGGAAACACCATATATTTT. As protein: CASRALDRVGNTIYF.

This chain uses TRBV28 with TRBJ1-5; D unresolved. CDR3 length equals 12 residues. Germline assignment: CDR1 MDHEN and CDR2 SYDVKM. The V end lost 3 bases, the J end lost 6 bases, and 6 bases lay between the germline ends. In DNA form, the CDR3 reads TGTGCCAGCAGTTTGACAAGTCAGCCCCAGCATTTT. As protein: CASSLTSQPQHF.

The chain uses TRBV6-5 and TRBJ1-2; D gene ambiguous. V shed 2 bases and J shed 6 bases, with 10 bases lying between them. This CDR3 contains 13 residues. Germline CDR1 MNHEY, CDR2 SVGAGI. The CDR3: CASSYRGENGYTF. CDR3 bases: TGTGCCAGCAGTTACCGCGGGGAGAATGGCTACACCTTC.

The CDR3 region is CASSLGTGTYEQYF. CDR3 DNA: TGTGCCAGCAGCTTAGGGACAGGGACCTACGAGCAGTACTTC. The chain employs TRBV7-8 and TRBJ2-7; 8 positions agree with TRBD1. V lost 1 base to trimming and J lost 2 bases; unmatched junction nucleotides: 1. Germline CDR1 and CDR2: SGHVS and FQNEAQ. This CDR3 has 14 amino acids.

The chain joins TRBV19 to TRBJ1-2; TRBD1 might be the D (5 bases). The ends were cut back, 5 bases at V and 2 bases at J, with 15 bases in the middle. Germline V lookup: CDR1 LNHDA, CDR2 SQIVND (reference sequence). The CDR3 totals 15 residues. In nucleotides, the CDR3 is TGTGCCAGTAGTCCGCCGGGACTGGACAACTATGGCTACACCTTC. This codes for CASSPPGLDNYGYTF.

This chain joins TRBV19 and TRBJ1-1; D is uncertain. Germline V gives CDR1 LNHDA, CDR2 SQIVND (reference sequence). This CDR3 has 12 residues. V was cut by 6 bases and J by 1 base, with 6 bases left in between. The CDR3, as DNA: TGTGCCAGTAGGAGGACGAACACTGAAGCTTTCTTT. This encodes CASRRTNTEAFF.

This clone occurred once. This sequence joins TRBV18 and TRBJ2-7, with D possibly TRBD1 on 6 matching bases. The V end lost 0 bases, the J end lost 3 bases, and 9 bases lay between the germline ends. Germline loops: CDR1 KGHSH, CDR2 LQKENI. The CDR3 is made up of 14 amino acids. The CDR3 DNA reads TGTGCCAGCTCACCACCGCAGGGGATCTACGAGCAGTACTTC. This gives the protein CASSPPQGIYEQYF.

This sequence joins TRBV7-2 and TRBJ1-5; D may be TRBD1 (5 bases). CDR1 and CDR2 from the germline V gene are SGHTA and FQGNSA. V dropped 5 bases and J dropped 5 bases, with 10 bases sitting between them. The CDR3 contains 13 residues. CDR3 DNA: TGTGCCAGCAGCACAGGTGGGGATCAGCCCCAGCATTTT. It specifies CASSTGGDQPQHF.

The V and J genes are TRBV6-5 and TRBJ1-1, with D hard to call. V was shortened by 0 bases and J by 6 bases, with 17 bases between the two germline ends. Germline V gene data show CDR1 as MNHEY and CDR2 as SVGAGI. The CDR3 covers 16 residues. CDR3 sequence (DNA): TGTGCCAGCAGTTACTCGAGTCCCAAGGCTGGTTCTGAAGCTTTCTTT. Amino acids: CASSYSSPKAGSEAFF.

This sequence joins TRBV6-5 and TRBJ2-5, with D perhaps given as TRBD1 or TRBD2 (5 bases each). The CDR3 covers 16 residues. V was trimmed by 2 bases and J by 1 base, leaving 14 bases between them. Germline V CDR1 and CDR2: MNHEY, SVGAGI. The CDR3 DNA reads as TGTGCCAGCAGTTACAGGGGCCGAGGGGCCCAAGAGACCCAGTACTTC. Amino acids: CASSYRGRGAQETQYF.

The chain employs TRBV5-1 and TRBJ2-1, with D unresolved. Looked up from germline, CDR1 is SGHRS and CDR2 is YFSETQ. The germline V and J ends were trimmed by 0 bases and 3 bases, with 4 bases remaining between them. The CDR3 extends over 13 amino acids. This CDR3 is CASSLGGYNEQFF. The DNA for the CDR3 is TGCGCCAGCAGCTTGGGGGGCTACAATGAGCAGTTCTTC. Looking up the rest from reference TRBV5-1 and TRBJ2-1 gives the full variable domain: KAGVTQTPRYLIKTRGQQVTLSCSPISGHRSVSWYQQTPGQGLQFLFEYFSETQRNKGNFPGRFSGRQFSNSRSEMNVSTLELGDSALYLCASSLGGYNEQFFGPGTRLTVL.

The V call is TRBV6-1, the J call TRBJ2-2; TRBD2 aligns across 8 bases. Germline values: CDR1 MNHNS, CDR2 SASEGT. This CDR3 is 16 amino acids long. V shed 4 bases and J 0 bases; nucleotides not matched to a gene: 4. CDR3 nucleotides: TGTGCCAGCAGTGGACGGGGGGGGACGAACACCGGGGAGCTGTTTTTT. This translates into CASSGRGGTNTGELFF.

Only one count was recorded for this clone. CDR3: CASSYSKSGFGYTF. In nucleotides, the CDR3 is TGTGCCAGCAGTTACTCGAAATCAGGGTTTGGCTACACCTTC. The V call is TRBV6-5, the J call TRBJ1-2; maybe TRBD1 (5 bases). The CDR3 consists of 14 residues. CDR1 and CDR2 from the germline V gene are MNHEY and SVGAGI. With 0 bases removed from V and 7 bases from J, the gap between germline ends came to 12 bases.

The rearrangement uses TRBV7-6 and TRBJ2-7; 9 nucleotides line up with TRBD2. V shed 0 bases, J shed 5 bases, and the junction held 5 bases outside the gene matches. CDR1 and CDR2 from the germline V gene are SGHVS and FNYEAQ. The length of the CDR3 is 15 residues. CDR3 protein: CASSLADAGGDEQYF. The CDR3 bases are TGTGCCAGCAGCTTAGCCGACGCGGGGGGGGACGAGCAGTACTTC.

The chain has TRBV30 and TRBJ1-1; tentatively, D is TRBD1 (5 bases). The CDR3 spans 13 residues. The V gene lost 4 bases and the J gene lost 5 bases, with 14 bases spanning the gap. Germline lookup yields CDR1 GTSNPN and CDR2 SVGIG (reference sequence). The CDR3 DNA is TGTGCCTGGAACCTCGGGGGGGGGACTGAAGCTTTCTTT. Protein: CAWNLGGGTEAFF.

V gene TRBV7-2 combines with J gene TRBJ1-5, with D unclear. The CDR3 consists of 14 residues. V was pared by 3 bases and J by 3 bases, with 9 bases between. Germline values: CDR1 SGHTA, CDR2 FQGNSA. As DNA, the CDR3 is TGTGCCAGCAGCTTTCAAAGGGACAATCAGCCCCAGCATTTT. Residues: CASSFQRDNQPQHF.

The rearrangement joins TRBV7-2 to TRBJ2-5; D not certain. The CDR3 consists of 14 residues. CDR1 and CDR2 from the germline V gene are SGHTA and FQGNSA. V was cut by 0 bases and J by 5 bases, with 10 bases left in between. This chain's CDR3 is CASSLAGWRETQYF. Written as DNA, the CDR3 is TGTGCCAGCAGCTTAGCGGGGTGGCGGGAGACCCAGTACTTC.

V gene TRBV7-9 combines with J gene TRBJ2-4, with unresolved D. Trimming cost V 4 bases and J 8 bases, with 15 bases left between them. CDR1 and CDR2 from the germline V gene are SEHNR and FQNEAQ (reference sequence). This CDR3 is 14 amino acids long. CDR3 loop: CASSSNSRRDIQYF. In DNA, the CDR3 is TGTGCCAGCAGCTCCAACTCCCGACGGGACATTCAGTACTTC.